This T cell receptor (beta chain) was sequenced during a study of T cell responses to AZD1222 COVID-19 vaccine. J was trimmed by 0 bases and V by 4 bases; bases with no gene match: 5. The CDR3 loop spans 15 amino acids. CDR1 and CDR2 (germline): SGHDT, YYEEEE. This table comes from immunoSEQ multiplex PCR, and its TCRdb copy is limited to in-frame clones, with some not included. The data hold around 140,000 clones, with 90% observed a single time. The sample consisted of peripheral blood, taken on day 0 of AZD1222 vaccination. J is TRBJ2-5 and V is TRBV5-6, with 8 bases lining up with TRBD2. The origin of this receptor is an adult in good health. CDR3 amino acids: CASSPSGGDQETQYF. CDR3 coding DNA: TGTGCCAGCAGCCCCTCGGGAGGGGACCAAGAGACCCAGTACTTC.